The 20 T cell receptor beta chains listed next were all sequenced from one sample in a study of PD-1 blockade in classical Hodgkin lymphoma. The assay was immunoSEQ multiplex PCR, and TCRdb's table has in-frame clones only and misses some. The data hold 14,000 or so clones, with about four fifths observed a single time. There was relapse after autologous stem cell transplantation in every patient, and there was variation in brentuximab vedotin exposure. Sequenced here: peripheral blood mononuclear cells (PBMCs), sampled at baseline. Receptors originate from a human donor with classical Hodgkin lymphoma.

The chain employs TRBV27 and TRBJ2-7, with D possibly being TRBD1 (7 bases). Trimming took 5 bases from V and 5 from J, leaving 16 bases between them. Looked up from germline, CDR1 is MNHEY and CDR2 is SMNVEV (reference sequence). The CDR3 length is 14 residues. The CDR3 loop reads CASSKNRGGDEQYF. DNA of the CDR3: TGTGCCAGCAGTAAAAACAGGGGCGGGGACGAGCAGTACTTC.

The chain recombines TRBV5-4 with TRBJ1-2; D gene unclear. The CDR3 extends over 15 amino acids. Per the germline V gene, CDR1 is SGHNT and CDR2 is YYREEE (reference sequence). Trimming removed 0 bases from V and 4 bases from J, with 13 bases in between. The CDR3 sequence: CASSLGVQSFYGYTF. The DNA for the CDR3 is TGTGCCAGCAGCTTGGGCGTACAGTCCTTCTATGGCTACACCTTC.

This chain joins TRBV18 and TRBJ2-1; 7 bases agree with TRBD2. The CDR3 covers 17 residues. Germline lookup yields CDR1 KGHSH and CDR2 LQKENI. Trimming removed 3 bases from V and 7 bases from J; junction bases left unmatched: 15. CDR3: CASSPQGGIEGINEQFF. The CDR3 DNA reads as TGTGCCAGCTCACCCCAGGGAGGGATCGAAGGGATTAATGAGCAGTTCTTC.

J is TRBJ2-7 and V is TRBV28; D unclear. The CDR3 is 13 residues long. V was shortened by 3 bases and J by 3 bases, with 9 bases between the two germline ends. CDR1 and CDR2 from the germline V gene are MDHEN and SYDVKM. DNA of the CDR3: TGTGCCAGCAGTTTCGACTTGAACTACGAGCAGTACTTC. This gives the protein CASSFDLNYEQYF.

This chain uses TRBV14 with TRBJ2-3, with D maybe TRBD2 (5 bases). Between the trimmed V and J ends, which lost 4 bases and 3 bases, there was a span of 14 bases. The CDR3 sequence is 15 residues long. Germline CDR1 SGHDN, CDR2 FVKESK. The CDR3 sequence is CASSRLTEATDTQYF. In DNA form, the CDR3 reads TGTGCCAGCAGCCGACTAACAGAGGCGACAGATACGCAGTATTTT. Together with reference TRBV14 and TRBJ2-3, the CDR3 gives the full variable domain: EAGVTQFPSHSVIEKGQTVTLRCDPISGHDNLYWYRRVMGKEIKFLLHFVKESKQDESGMPNNRFLAERTGGTYSTLKVQPAELEDSGVYFCASSRLTEATDTQYFGPGTRLTVL.

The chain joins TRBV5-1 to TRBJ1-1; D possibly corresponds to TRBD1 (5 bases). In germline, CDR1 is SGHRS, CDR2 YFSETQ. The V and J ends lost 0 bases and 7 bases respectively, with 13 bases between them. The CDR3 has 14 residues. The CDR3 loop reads CASSLGQGNIEAFF. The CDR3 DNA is TGCGCCAGCAGCTTGGGGCAGGGAAATATTGAAGCTTTCTTT. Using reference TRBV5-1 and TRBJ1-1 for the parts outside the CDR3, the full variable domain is KAGVTQTPRYLIKTRGQQVTLSCSPISGHRSVSWYQQTPGQGLQFLFEYFSETQRNKGNFPGRFSGRQFSNSRSEMNVSTLELGDSALYLCASSLGQGNIEAFFGQGTRLTVV.

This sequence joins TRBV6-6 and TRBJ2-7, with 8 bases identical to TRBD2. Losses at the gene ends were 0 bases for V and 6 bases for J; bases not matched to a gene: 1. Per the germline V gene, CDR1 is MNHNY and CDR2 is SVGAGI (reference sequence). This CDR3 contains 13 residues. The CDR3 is CASSYSGTSEQYF. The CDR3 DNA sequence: TGTGCCAGCAGTTACTCCGGGACTAGCGAGCAGTACTTC.

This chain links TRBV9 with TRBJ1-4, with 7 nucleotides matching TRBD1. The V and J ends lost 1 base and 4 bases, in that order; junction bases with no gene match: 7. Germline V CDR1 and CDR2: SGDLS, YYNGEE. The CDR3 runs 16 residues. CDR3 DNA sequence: TGTGCCAGCAGCGTAACGACAGGGTTTGGTAATGAAAAACTGTTTTTT. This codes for CASSVTTGFGNEKLFF.

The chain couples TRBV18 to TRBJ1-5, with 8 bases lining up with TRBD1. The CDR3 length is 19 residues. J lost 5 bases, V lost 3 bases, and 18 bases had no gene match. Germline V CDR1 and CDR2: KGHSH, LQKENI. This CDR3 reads CASSPFAPTGGRPDQPQHF. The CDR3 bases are TGTGCCAGCTCACCTTTCGCCCCCACAGGGGGGAGGCCCGATCAGCCCCAGCATTTT.

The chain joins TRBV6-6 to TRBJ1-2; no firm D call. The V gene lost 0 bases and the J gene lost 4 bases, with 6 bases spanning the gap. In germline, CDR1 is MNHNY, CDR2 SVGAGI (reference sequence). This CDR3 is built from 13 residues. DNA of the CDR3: TGTGCCAGCAGTTACTCCACATCCTATGGCTACACCTTC. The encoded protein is CASSYSTSYGYTF.

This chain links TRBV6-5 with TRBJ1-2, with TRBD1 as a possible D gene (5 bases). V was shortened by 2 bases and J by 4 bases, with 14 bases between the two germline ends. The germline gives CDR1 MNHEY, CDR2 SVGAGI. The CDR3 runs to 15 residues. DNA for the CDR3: TGTGCCAGCAGTTACGGGGACGGCAGGGCCTATGGCTACACCTTC. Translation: CASSYGDGRAYGYTF.

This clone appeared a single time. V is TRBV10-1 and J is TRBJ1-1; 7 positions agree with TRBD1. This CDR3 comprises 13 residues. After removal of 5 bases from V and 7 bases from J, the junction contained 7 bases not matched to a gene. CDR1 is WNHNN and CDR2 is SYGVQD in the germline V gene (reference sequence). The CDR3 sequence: CASSSQGWGEAFF. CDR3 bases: TGCGCCAGCAGTTCACAGGGGTGGGGTGAAGCTTTCTTT.

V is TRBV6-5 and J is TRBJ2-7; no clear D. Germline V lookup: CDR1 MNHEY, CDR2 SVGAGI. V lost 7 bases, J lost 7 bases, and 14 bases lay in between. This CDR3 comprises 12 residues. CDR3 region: CASKQPLGEQYF. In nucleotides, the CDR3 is TGTGCCAGCAAGCAGCCCCTAGGGGAGCAGTACTTC.

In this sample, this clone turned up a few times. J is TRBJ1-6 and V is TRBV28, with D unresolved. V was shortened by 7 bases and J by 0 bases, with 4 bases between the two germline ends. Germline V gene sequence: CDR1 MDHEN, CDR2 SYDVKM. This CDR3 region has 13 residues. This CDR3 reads CASKVSYNSPLHF. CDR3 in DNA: TGTGCCAGCAAGGTCTCCTATAATTCACCCCTCCACTTT.

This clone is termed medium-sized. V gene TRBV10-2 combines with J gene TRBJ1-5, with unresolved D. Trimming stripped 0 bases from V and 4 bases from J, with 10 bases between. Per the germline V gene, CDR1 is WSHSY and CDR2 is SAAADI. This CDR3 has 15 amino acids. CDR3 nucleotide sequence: TGCGCCAGCAGTGAGTCGGGCCCCCGGAATCAGCCCCAGCATTTT. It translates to CASSESGPRNQPQHF.

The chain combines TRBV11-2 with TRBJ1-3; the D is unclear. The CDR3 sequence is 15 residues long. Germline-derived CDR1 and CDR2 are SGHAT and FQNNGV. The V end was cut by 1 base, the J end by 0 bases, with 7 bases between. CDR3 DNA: TGTGCCAGCAGCTTAGGGGTCGTCTCTGGAAACACCATATATTTT. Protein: CASSLGVVSGNTIYF.

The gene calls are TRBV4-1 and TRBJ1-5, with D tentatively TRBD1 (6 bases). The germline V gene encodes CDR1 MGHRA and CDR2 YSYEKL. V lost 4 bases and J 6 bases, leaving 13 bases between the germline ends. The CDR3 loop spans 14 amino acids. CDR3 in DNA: TGCGCCAGCAGCCGCACAGGGAATCTTCAGCCCCAGCATTTT. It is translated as CASSRTGNLQPQHF.

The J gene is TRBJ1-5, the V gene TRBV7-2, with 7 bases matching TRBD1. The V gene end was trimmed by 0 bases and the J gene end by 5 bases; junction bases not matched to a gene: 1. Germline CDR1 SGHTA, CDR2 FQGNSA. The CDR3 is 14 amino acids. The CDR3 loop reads CASSLARGDQPQHF. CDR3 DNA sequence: TGTGCCAGCAGCTTAGCCAGGGGGGATCAGCCCCAGCATTTT. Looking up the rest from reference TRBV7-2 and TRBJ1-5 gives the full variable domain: GAGVSQSPSNKVTEKGKDVELRCDPISGHTALYWYRQSLGQGLEFLIYFQGNSAPDKSGLPSDRFSAERTGGSVSTLTIQRTQQEDSAVYLCASSLARGDQPQHFGDGTRLSIL.

The CDR3 loop reads CASSADRRNYGYTF. For the CDR3, the DNA is TGCGCCAGCAGCGCGGACAGGAGGAACTATGGCTACACCTTC. The J gene is TRBJ1-2, the V gene TRBV5-1, with 7 bases lining up with TRBD1. V was pared by 4 bases and J by 2 bases, with 5 bases of the junction left unmatched. This CDR3 contains 14 residues. Germline V gene sequence: CDR1 SGHRS, CDR2 YFSETQ.

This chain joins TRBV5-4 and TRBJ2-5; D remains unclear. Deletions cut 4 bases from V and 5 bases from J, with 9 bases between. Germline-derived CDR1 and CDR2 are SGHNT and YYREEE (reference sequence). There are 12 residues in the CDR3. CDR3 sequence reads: CASSGEAETQYF. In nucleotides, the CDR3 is TGTGCCAGCAGCGGGGAAGCGGAGACCCAGTACTTC.